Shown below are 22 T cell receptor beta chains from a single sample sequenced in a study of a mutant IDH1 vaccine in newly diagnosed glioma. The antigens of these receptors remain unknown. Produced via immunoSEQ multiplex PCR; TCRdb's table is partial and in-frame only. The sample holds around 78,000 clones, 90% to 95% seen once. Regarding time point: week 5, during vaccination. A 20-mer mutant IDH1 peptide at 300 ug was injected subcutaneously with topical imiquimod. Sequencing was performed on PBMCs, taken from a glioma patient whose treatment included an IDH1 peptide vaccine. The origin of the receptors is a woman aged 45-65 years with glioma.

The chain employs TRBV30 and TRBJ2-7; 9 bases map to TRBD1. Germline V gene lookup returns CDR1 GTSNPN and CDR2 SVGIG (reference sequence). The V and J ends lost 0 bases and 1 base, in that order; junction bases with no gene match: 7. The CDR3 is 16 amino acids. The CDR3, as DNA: TGTGCCTGGAGTGTACGTAGGACAGGGGTATCCTACGAGCAGTACTTC. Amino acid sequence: CAWSVRRTGVSYEQYF.

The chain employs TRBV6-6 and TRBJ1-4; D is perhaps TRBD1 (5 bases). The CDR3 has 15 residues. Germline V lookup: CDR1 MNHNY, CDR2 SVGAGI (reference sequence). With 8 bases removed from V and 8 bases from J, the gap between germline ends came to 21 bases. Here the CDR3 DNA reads TGTGCCAGCTCGACCCCGGGGAGGGGAAAAGAAAAACTGTTTTTT. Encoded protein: CASSTPGRGKEKLFF.

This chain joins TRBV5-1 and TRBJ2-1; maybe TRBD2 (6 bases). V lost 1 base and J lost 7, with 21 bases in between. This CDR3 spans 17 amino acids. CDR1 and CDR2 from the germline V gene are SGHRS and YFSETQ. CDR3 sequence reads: CASSLWDLGRPSNEQFF. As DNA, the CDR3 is TGCGCCAGCAGCTTGTGGGACCTCGGGAGACCAAGTAATGAGCAGTTCTTC.

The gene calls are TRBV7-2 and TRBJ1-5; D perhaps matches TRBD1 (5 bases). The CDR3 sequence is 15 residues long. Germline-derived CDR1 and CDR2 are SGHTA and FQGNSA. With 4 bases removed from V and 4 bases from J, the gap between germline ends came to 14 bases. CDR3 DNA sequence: TGTGCCAGCAGCTCCTGGGGGGATTTAAATCAGCCCCAGCATTTT. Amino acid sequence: CASSSWGDLNQPQHF. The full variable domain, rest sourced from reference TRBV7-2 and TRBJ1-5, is GAGVSQSPSNKVTEKGKDVELRCDPISGHTALYWYRQSLGQGLEFLIYFQGNSAPDKSGLPSDRFSAERTGGSVSTLTIQRTQQEDSAVYLCASSSWGDLNQPQHFGDGTRLSIL.

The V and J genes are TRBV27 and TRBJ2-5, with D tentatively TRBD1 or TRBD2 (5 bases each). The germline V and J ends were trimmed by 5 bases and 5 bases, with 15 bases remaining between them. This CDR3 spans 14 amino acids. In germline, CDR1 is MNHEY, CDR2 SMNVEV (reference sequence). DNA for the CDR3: TGTGCCAGCAGTCCCCTCGGGGCTGGGGAGACCCAGTACTTC. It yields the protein CASSPLGAGETQYF.

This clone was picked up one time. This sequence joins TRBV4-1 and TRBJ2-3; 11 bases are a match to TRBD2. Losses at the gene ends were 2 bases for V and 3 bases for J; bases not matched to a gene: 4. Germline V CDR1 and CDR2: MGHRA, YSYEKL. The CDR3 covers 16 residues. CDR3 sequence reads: CASSQSLAGGTDTQYF. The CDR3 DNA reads TGCGCCAGCAGCCAATCGTTAGCGGGAGGGACAGATACGCAGTATTTT.

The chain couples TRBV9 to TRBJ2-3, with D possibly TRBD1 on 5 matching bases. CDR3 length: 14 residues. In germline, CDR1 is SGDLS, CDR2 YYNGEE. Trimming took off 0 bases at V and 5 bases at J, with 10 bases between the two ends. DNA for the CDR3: TGTGCCAGCAGCGTAGGGGGCGCGATAGATACGCAGTATTTT. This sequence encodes CASSVGGAIDTQYF. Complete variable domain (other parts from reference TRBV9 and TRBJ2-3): DSGVTQTPKHLITATGQRVTLRCSPRSGDLSVYWYQQSLDQGLQFLIQYYNGEERAKGNILERFSAQQFPDLHSELNLSSLELGDSALYFCASSVGGAIDTQYFGPGTRLTVL.

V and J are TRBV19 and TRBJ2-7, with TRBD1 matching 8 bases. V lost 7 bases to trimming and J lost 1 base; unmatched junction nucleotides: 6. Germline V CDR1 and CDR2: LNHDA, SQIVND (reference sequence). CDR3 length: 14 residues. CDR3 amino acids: CASKTGVGSYEQYF. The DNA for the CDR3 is TGTGCCAGTAAGACAGGGGTAGGGTCCTACGAGCAGTACTTC.

The CDR3 nucleotides are TGTGCCAGCAGCGTAGCTCAAGAGACCCAGTACTTC. Translated: CASSVAQETQYF. The chain recombines TRBV9 with TRBJ2-5; no firm D call. CDR3 size: 12 residues. Trimming took 0 bases from V and 2 from J, leaving 2 bases between them. CDR1 and CDR2 (germline): SGDLS, YYNGEE.

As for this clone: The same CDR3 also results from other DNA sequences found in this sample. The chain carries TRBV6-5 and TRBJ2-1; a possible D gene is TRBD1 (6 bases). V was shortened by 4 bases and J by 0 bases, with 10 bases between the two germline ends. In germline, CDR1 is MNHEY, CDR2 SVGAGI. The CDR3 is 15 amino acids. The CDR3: CASSLTGSSYNEQFF. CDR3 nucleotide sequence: TGTGCCAGCAGTTTGACAGGAAGCTCCTACAATGAGCAGTTCTTC.

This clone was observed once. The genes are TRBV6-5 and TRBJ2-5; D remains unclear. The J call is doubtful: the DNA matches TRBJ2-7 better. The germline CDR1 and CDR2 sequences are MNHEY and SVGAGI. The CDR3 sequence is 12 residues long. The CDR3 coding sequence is TGTGCCAGCAGTTACACCGGGTACGAGCAGTACTTC. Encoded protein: CASSYTGYEQYF.

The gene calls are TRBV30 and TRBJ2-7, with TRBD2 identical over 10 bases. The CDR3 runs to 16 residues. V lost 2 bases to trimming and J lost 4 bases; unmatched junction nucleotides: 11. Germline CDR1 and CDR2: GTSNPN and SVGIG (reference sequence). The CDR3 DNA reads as TGTGCCTGGAGTAGCCTAGCGGGAGCCATCTCATACGAGCAGTACTTC. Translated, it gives CAWSSLAGAISYEQYF. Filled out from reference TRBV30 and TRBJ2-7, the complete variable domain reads SQTIHQWPATLVQPVGSPLSLECTVEGTSNPNLYWYRQAAGRGLQLLFYSVGIGQISSEVPQNLSASRPQDRQFILSSKKLLLSDSGFYLCAWSSLAGAISYEQYFGPGTRLTVT.

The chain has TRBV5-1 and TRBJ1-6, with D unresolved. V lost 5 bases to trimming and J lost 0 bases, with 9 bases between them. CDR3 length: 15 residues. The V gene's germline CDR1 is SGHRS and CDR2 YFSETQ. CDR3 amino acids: CASRLRSSYNSPLHF. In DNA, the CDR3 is TGCGCCAGCAGGTTAAGGAGCTCCTATAATTCACCCCTCCACTTT.

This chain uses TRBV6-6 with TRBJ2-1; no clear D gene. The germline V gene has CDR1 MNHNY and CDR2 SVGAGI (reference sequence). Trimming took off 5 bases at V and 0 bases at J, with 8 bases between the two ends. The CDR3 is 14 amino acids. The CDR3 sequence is CASSLTASYNEQFF. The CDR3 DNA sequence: TGTGCCAGCAGTCTGACGGCCTCCTACAATGAGCAGTTCTTC.

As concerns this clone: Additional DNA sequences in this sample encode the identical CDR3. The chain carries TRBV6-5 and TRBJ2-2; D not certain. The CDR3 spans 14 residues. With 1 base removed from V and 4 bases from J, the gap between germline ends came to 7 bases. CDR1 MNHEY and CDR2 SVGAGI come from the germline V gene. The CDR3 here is CASSYWASTGELFF. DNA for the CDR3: TGTGCCAGCAGTTACTGGGCTTCCACCGGGGAGCTGTTTTTT.

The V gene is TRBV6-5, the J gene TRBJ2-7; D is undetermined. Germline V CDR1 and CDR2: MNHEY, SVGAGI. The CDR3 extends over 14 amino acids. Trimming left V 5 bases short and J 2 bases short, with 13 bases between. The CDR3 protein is CASSERGITYEQYF. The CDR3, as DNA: TGTGCCAGCAGTGAACGAGGAATTACCTACGAGCAGTACTTC.

CDR3: CASNEGAYTEAFF. The CDR3 coding sequence is TGTGCCAGCAATGAGGGGGCGTACACTGAAGCTTTCTTT. The chain is built from TRBV6-5 and TRBJ1-1; 7 nucleotides match TRBD1. There are 13 residues in the CDR3. V gave up 7 bases and J gave up 3 bases; unmatched junction bases: 5. Germline V CDR1 and CDR2: MNHEY, SVGAGI.

CDR3 sequence: CASSVAGSNSPLHF. DNA for the CDR3: TGTGCCAGCAGCGTAGCAGGGAGTAACTCACCCCTCCACTTT. This chain links TRBV9 with TRBJ1-6; D possibly corresponds to TRBD1 (5 bases). The V gene lost 0 bases and the J gene lost 10 bases, with 11 bases spanning the gap. Germline V gene sequence: CDR1 SGDLS, CDR2 YYNGEE. This CDR3 spans 14 amino acids.

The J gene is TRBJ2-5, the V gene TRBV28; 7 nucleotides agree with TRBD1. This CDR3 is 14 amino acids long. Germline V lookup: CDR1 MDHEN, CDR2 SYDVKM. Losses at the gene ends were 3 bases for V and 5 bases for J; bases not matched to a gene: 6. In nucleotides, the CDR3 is TGTGCCAGCAGTTTGAGACAGGGCTTGGAGACCCAGTACTTC. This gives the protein CASSLRQGLETQYF. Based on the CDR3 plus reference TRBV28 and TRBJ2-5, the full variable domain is DVKVTQSSRYLVKRTGEKVFLECVQDMDHENMFWYRQDPGLGLRLIYFSYDVKMKEKGDIPEGYSVSREKKERFSLILESASTNQTSMYLCASSLRQGLETQYFGPGTRLLVL.

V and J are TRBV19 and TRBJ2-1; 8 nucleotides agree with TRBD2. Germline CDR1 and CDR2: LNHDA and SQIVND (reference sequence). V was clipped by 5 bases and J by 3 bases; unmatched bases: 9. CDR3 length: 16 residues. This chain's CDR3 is CASSVEAGVIYNEQFF. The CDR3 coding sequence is TGTGCCAGTAGTGTTGAAGCGGGAGTTATCTACAATGAGCAGTTCTTC. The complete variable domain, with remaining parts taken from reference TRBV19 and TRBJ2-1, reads DGGITQSPKYLFRKEGQNVTLSCEQNLNHDAMYWYRQDPGQGLRLIYYSQIVNDFQKGDIAEGYSVSREKKESFPLTVTSAQKNPTAFYLCASSVEAGVIYNEQFFGPGTRLTVL.

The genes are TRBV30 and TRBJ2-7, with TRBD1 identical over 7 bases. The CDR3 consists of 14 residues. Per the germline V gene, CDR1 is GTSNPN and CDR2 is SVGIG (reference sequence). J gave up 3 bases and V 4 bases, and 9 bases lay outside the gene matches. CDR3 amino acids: CAWISRDRGYEQYF. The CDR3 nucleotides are TGTGCCTGGATTTCCAGGGACAGAGGCTACGAGCAGTACTTC.

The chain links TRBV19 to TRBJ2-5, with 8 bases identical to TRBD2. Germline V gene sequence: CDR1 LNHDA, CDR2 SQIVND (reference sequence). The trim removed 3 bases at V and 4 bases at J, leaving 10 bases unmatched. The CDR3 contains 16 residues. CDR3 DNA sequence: TGTGCCAGTAGTATCTTCTCGACTAGCGACCTAGAGACCCAGTACTTC. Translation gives CASSIFSTSDLETQYF.